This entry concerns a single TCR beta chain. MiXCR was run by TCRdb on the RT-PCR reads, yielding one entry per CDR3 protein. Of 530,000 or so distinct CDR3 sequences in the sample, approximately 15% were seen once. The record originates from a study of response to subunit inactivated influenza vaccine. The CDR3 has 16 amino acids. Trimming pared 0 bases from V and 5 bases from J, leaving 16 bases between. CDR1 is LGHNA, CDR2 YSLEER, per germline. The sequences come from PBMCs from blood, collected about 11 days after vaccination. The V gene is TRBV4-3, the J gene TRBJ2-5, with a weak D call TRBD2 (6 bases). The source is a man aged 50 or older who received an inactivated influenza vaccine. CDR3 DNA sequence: TGCGCCAGCAGCCAAGATCTGCGACTAGGGGCCGAGACCCAGTACTTC. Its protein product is CASSQDLRLGAETQYF.